Here is one T cell receptor (beta chain) with its context. This record comes from a study of control samples from healthy donors and cancer patients. TCRdb's table, derived via immunoSEQ multiplex PCR, lists solely in-frame clones and lacks some. Among fewer than 90,000 clones listed, 94% were seen once. CDR1 and CDR2 (germline): LNHDA, SQIVND (reference sequence). There are 17 residues in the CDR3. Trimming cost V 5 bases and J 2 bases, with 20 bases left between them. This clonotype was sampled from a woman between 35 and 50 years old in good health. The chain couples TRBV19 to TRBJ2-3, with unresolved D. The sample taken for sequencing was blood. CDR3 amino acids: CASSPFRAEAFTDTQYF. The CDR3 DNA is TGTGCCAGTAGTCCCTTCCGGGCAGAAGCCTTCACAGATACGCAGTATTTT.